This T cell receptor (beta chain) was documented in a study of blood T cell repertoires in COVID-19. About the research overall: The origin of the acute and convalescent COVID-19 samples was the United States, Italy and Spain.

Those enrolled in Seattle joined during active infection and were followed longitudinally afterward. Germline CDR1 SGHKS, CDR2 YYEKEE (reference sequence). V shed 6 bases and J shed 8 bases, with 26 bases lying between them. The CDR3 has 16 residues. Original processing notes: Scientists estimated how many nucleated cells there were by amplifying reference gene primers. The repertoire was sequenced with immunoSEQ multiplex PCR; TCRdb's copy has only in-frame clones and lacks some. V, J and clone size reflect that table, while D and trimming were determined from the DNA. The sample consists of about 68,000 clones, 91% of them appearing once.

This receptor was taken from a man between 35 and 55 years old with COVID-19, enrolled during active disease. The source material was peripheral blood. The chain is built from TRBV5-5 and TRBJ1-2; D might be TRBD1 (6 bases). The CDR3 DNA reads TGTGCCAGCAATTTGGGCTGGACAGACCCAGTCGGCGGCTACACCTTC. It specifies CASNLGWTDPVGGYTF. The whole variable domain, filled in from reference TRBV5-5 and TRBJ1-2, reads DAGVTQSPTHLIKTRGQQVTLRCSPISGHKSVSWYQQVLGQGPQFIFQYYEKEERGRGNFPDRFSARQFPNYSSELNVNALLLGDSALYLCASNLGWTDPVGGYTFGSGTRLTVV.